This TCR beta chain is drawn from a study of tumor-infiltrating lymphocytes in primary liver carcinoma. At the level of the study: By surgical resection, the patients were treated for their primary liver carcinoma. Spanning 4.2 to 10 cm, the tumors were T1-T3 N0M0.

CDR1 SGHAT and CDR2 FQNNGV come from the germline V gene. The CDR3 runs 16 residues. Trimming cost V 0 bases and J 0 bases, with 10 bases left between them. This clonotype was picked up many times. Constant-region priming of 500 ng total RNA yielded TCR beta cDNA. Libraries covering TCR beta were generated through three nested multiplex PCR rounds (using a slightly modified ARM-PCR). Amplification in the first two PCR rounds was performed using TRBV1-TRBV30 forward primers and a C-beta reverse primer for 9 to 11 cycles each. Each CDR3 protein is one row after TCRdb ran MiXCR on the multiplex PCR reads. Of more than 150,000 distinct CDR3 sequences in the sample, approximately 60% were seen once. Unsorted whole blood yielded the blood RNA, and germline DNA was also extracted.

The sequence was collected from a man in his forties or fifties with primary liver carcinoma and hepatitis B virus infection. Sequenced material: peripheral blood. J is TRBJ2-3 and V is TRBV11-2, with D perhaps TRBD1 or TRBD2 (6 bases each). The CDR3 DNA sequence: TGTGCCAGCAGCTTAGAGTACGGGGGCAGCACAGATACGCAGTATTTT. This sequence encodes CASSLEYGGSTDTQYF.